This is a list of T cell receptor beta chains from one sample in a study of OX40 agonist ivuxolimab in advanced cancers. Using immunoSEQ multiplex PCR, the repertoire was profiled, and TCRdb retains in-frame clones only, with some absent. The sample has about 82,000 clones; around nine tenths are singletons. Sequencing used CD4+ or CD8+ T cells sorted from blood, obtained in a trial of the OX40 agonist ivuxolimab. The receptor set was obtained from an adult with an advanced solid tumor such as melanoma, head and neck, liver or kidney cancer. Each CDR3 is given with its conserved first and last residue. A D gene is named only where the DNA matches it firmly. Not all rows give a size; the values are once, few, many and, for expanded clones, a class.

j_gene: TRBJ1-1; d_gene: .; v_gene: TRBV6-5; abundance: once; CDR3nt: TGTGCCAGCAGTTATCTAGATAACACTGAAGCTTTCTTT; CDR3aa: CASSYLDNTEAFF
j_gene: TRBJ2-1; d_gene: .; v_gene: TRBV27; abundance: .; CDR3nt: TGTGCCAGCAGTTTAATTCCTGCGGGGCCTAAACACAATGAGCAGTTCTTC; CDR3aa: CASSLIPAGPKHNEQFF
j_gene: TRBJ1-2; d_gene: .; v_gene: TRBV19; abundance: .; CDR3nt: TGTGCCAGTAGTCTCGACGGAAACTATGGCTACACCTTC; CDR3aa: CASSLDGNYGYTF
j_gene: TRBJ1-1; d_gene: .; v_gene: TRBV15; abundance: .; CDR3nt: TGTGCCACCAGCAGAGATACAGGGGAAGCTTTCTTT; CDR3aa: CATSRDTGEAFF
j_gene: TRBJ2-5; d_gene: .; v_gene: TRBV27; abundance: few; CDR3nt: TGTGCCAGCAGGCAGGGGATAGGGGAGACCCAGTACTTC; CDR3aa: CASRQGIGETQYF
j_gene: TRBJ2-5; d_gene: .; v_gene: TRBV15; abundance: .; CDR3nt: TGTGCCACCAGCTTCGGGCCCACCCAAGAGACCCAGTACTTC; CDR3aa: CATSFGPTQETQYF
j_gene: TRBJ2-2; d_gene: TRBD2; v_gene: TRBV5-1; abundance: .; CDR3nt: TGCGCCAGCAGCTTGTTACTAGCGGGGACCACCGGGGAGCTGTTTTTT; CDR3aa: CASSLLLAGTTGELFF
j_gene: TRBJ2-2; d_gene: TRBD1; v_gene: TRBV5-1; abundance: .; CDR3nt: TGCGCCAGCAGCCCCTCACAGGGGTCGAACACCGGGGAGCTGTTTTTT; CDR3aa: CASSPSQGSNTGELFF
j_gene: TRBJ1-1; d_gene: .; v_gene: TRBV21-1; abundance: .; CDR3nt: TGTGCCAGCTCGGGCGCGTTTGAAGCTTTCTTT; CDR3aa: CASSGAFEAFF
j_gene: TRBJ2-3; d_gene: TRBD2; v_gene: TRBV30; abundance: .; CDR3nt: TGTGCCTGGAGTCTCGGACTAGCGGATAGCACAGATACGCAGTATTTT; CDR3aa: CAWSLGLADSTDTQYF
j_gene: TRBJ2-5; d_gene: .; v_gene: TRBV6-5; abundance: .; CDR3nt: TGTGCCAGCAGCCCCGGGACGGGACGGGAGACCCAGTACTTC; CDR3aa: CASSPGTGRETQYF
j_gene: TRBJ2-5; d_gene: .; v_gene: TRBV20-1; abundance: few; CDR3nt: TGCAGTGCCAGGGTGGGAGAGACCCAGTACTTC; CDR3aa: CSARVGETQYF
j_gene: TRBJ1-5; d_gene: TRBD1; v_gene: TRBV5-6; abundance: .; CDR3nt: TGTGCCAGCAGCGTACGGACAGGTTTAATCAGCCCCCAGCATTTT; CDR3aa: CASSVRTGLISPQHF
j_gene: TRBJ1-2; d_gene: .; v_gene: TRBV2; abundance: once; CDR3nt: TGTGCCAGCAGGGGTCCGCTTGGATCCCCATATGGCTACACCTTC; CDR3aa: CASRGPLGSPYGYTF
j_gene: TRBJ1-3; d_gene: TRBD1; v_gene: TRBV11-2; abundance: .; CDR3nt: TGTGCCAGCTCCAGGGGGGGGGCCTACACCATATATTTT; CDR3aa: CASSRGGAYTIYF
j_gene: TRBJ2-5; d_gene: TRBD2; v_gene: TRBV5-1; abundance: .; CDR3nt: TGCGCCAGCAGTTCCGGGACTAGCGGGAGCTTTCCAGAGACCCAGTACTTC; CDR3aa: CASSSGTSGSFPETQYF
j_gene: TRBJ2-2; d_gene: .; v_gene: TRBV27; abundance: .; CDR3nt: TGTGCCAGCAGTTTATCAGCCGGGGTTAACACCGGGGAGCTGTTTTTT; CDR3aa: CASSLSAGVNTGELFF
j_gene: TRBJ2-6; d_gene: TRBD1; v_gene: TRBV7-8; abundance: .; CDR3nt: TGTGCCAGCAGCTCTGGACAGGCTGGGGCCAACGTCCTGACTTTC; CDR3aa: CASSSGQAGANVLTF
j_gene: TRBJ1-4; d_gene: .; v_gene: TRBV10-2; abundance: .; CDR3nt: TGCGCCAGCAGTGACAAATTACAGGGAGAAAAACTGTTTTTT; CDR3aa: CASSDKLQGEKLFF
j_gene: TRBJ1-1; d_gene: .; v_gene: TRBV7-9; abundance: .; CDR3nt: TGTGCCAGCACCAGGGGAGGCGGCGGAAACACTGAAGCTTTCTTT; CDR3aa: CASTRGGGGNTEAFF
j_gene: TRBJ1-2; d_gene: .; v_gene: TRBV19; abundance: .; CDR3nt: TGTGCCAGTAGTCCCGGACTGAGTAACTATGGCTACACCTTC; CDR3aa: CASSPGLSNYGYTF
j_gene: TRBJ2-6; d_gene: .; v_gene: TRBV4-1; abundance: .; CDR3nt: TGCGCCAGCAGCCAAGAAGTCCAGACGTCTGGGGCCAACGTCCTGACTTTC; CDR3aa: CASSQEVQTSGANVLTF
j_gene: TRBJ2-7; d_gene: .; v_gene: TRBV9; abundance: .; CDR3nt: TGTGCCAGCAGCAGACGGACTACTAGTTCCGAGCAGTACTTC; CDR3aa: CASSRRTTSSEQYF
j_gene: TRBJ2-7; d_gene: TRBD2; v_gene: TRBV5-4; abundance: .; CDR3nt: TGTGCCAGCAGCTTTTTAGCGGGGGGGCCCTACGAGCAGTACTTC; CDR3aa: CASSFLAGGPYEQYF
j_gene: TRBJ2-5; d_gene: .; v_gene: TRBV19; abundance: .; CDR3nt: TGTGCCAGTAGCTCCATGGGGCAGCAAGAGACCCAGTACTTC; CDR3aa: CASSSMGQQETQYF
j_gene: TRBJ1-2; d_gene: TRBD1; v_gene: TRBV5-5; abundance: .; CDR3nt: TGTGCCAGCAGCTTGGGGCTGGCAGGGGGCGATGGCTACACCTTC; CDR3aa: CASSLGLAGGDGYTF
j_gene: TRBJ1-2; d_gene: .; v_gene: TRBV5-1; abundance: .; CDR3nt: TGCGCCAGCAGCTCCGGCAAGTATGGCTACACCTTC; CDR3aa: CASSSGKYGYTF
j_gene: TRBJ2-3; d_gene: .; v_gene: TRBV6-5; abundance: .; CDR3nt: TGTGCCAGCAGTTACTCGGGGATAGGGACAGATACGCAGTATTTT; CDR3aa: CASSYSGIGTDTQYF
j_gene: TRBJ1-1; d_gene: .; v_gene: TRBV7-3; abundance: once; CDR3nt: TGTGCCAGCAGCTCAATGAGGGGAACTGAAGCTTTCTTT; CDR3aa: CASSSMRGTEAFF
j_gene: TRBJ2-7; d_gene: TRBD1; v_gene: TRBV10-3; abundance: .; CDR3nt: TGTGCCATCCGGGACAGGTCTTTTTTCGACGAGCAGTACTTC; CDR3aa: CAIRDRSFFDEQYF
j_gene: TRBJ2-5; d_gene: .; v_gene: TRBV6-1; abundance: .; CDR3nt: TGTGCCAGCTTGGCTAACCTAAGGACGGGGGAGACCCAGTACTTC; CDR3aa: CASLANLRTGETQYF
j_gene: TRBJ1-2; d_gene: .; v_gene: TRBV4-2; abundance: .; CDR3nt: TGTGCCAGCAGCCCCGACTTCGACAAGTCCTATGGCTACACCTTC; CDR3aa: CASSPDFDKSYGYTF
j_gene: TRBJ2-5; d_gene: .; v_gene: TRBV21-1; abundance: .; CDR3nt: TGTGCCAGCAGCAAAGCCCCGCTAGCGGGGGGGGAAGAGACCCAGTACTTC; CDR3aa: CASSKAPLAGGEETQYF
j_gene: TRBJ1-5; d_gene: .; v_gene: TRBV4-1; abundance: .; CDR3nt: TGCGCCAGCAGCACTCTGGGGAATTTTGCGCCCCAGCATTTT; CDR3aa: CASSTLGNFAPQHF
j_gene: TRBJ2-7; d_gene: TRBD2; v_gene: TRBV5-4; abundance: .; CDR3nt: TGTGCCAGCAGCTTAGGACTAGGGATAGACGAGCAGTACTTC; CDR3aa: CASSLGLGIDEQYF
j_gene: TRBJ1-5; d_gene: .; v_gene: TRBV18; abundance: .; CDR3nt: TGTGCCAGCTCCCAACAGGGTAACAATCAGCCCCAGCATTTT; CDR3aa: CASSQQGNNQPQHF
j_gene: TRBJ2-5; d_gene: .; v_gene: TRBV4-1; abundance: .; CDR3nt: TGCGCCAGCAGCCAAACCAGGGGTGGGCAGGGCCCAGAGACCCAGTACTTC; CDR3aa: CASSQTRGGQGPETQYF
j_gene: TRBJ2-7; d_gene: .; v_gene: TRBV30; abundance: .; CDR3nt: TGTGCCTGGAGTGGGGATGGGAACTACGAGCAGTACTTC; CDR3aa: CAWSGDGNYEQYF
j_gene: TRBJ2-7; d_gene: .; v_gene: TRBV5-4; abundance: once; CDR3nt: TGTGCCAGCAGCTTGTCCGGTTACGAGCAGTACTTC; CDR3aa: CASSLSGYEQYF
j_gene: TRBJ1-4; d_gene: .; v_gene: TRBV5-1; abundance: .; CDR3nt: TGCGCCAGCACCCCACAGTCAACTAATGAAAAACTGTTTTTT; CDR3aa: CASTPQSTNEKLFF
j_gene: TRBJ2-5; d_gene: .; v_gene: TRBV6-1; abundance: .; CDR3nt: TGTGCCAGCGGCGAGGGACTGTCCATATCGACCCAGTACTTC; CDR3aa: CASGEGLSISTQYF
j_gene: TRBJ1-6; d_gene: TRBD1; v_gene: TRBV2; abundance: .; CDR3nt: TGTGCCAGCAGCCCCGACCCGGGACAGGGGGCTAAACCCCTCCACTTT; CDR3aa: CASSPDPGQGAKPLHF
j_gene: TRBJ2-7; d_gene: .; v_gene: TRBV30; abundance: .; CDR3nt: TGTGCCTGGTGTGGCGAGCAGTACTTC; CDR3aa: CAWCGEQYF
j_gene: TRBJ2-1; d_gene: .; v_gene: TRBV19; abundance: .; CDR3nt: TGTGCCAGTAGTTCAGACAGAAACAATGAGCAGTTCTTC; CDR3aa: CASSSDRNNEQFF
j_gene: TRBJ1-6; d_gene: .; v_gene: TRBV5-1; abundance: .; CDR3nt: TGCGCCAGCAGCTTTACGGCGGACTTAAATTCACCCCTCCACTTT; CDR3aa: CASSFTADLNSPLHF
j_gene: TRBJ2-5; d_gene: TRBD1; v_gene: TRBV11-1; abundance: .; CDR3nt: TGTGCCAGCAGCACCCAAGACAGGGCCCAAGAGACCCAGTACTTC; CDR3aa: CASSTQDRAQETQYF
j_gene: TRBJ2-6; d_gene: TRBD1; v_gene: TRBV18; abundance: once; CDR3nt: TGTGCCGGAGACAGGGGCCAGGGCTCTGGGGCCAACGTCCTGACTTTC; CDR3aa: CAGDRGQGSGANVLTF
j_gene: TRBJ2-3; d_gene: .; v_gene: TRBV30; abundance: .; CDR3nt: TGTGCCTGGAGTCCCCCCCAGGGCGGCACAGATACGCAGTATTTT; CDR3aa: CAWSPPQGGTDTQYF
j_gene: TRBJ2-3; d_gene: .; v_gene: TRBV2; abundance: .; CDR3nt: TGTGCCAGCAGTGACAGGGCTGGCACAGATACGCAGTATTTT; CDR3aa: CASSDRAGTDTQYF
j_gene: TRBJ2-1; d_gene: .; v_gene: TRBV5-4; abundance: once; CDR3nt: TGTGCCAGCAGCTTGCTCGGGGGGCCCTACAATGAGCAGTTCTTC; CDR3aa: CASSLLGGPYNEQFF
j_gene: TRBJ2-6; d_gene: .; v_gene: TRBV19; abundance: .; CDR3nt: TGTGCCAGTAGTATAGATGACACTGGGGCCAACGTCCTGACTTTC; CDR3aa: CASSIDDTGANVLTF
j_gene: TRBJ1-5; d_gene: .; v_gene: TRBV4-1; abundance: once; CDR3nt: TGCGCCAGCAGCCGCCAGGAACGCCTGACGGGGGGCAATCAGCCCCAGCATTTT; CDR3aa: CASSRQERLTGGNQPQHF
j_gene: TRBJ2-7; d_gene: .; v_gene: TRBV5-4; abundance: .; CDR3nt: TGTGCCAGCAGGCATCCAGGGACCTACGAGCAGTACTTC; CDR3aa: CASRHPGTYEQYF
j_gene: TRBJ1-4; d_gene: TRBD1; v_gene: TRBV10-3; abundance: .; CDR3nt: TGTGCCATCAGTGTAGGAGGGGGCGAAGGTGAAAAACTGTTTTTT; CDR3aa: CAISVGGGEGEKLFF
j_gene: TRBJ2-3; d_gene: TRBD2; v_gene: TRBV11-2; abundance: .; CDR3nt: TGTGCCAGCAGCAGCGGGAGGAAGACTAGCACAGATACGCAGTATTTT; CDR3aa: CASSSGRKTSTDTQYF
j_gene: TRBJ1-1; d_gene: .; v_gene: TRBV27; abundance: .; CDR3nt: TGTGCCAGCAGCCTTACAGGGAGGGGGACTGAAGCTTTCTTT; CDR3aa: CASSLTGRGTEAFF
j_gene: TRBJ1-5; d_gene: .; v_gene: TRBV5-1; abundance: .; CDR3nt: TGCGCCAGCAGCTTGAGGGGGCCCCAGCATTTT; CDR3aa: CASSLRGPQHF
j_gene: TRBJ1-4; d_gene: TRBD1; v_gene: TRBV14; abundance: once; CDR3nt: TGTGCCAGCAGCCAACAGGGGGCAACTAATGAAAAACTGTTTTTT; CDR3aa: CASSQQGATNEKLFF
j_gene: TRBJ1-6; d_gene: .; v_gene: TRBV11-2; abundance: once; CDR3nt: TGTGCCAGCAGCTTAGGGCTCGATAATTCACCCCTCCACTTT; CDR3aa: CASSLGLDNSPLHF
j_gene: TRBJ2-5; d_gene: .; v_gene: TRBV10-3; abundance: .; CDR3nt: TGTGCCATCAGTCCCGTACAGGGCGCTCAAGAGACCCAGTACTTC; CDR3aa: CAISPVQGAQETQYF